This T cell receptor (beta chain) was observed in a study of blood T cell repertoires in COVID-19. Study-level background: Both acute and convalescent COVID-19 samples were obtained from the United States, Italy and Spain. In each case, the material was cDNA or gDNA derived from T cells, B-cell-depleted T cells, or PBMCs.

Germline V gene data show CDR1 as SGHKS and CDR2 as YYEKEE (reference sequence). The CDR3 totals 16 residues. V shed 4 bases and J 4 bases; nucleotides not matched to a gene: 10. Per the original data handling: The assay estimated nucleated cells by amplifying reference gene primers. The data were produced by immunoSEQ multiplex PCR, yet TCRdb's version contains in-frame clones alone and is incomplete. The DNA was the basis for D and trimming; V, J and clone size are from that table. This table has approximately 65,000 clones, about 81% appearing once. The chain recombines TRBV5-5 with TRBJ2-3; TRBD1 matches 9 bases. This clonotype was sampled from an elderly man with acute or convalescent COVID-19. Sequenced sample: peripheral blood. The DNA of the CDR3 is TGTGCCAGCAGCATATTACAGGGGGCGGGGGCAGATACGCAGTATTTT. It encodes CASSILQGAGADTQYF.